This entry describes one TCR beta chain. The junction differs from germline at one of its ends, possibly a read error. Within the sample, other DNA sequences also encode this same CDR3. This entry is derived from a study of cytomegalovirus exposure and HLA in healthy donors. CDR3 size: 15 residues. Germline CDR1 and CDR2: SEHNR and FQNEAQ (reference sequence). The PCR contained 60 Vbeta and 13 Jbeta primers. Profiling relied on immunoSEQ multiplex PCR, and the TCRdb table lists in-frame clones only, not all of them. The repertoire holds approximately 160,000 clones, with under 85% as singletons. The sample was PBMCs. The chain links TRBV7-9 to TRBJ1-4, with D tentatively TRBD1 (5 bases). The source of this sequence is a man aged 18-30 years in good health and CMV-seronegative. The chain's CDR3 is CASRPIDRYDEKLFF. CDR3 bases: TGTGCCAGCAGACCCATTGACAGATATGATGAGAAACTGTTTTTT.